Following are 16 T cell receptor beta chains from one sample sequenced in a study of blood T cell repertoires in COVID-19. Using immunoSEQ multiplex PCR, the repertoire was profiled, and TCRdb retains in-frame clones only, with some absent. The sample lists under 200,000 clones, 65% to 85% occurring once. Input material: peripheral blood. Every receptor here comes from a human donor with acute or convalescent COVID-19. The donor label of this sample is uncertain.

The chain joins TRBV28 to TRBJ1-1, with D unclear. This CDR3 spans 12 amino acids. Trimming took 5 bases from V and 2 from J, leaving 6 bases between them. Looked up from germline, CDR1 is MDHEN and CDR2 is SYDVKM. This chain's CDR3 is CASSPLNTEAFF. CDR3 sequence (DNA): TGTGCCAGCAGTCCTCTTAACACTGAAGCTTTCTTT.

This clone appeared once. J is TRBJ1-2 and V is TRBV5-1; possibly TRBD1 for D (6 bases). Germline CDR1 and CDR2: SGHRS and YFSETQ. This CDR3 is built from 15 residues. Trimming cost V 0 bases and J 8 bases, with 17 bases left between them. The CDR3 DNA reads TGCGCCAGCAGCTTGGAAAACCTACAGGGTCGAGGCTACACCTTC. Its protein product is CASSLENLQGRGYTF. Full variable domain (remainder filled in from reference TRBV5-1 and TRBJ1-2): KAGVTQTPRYLIKTRGQQVTLSCSPISGHRSVSWYQQTPGQGLQFLFEYFSETQRNKGNFPGRFSGRQFSNSRSEMNVSTLELGDSALYLCASSLENLQGRGYTFGSGTRLTVV.

The V call is TRBV5-5, the J call TRBJ2-5; D unresolved. Trimming removed 0 bases at V and 1 base at J, with 7 bases between. This CDR3 comprises 14 residues. The germline V gene has CDR1 SGHKS and CDR2 YYEKEE (reference sequence). Here the CDR3 DNA reads TGTGCCAGCAGCTTGGCCCCGGGCCAAGAGACCCAGTACTTC. This gives the protein CASSLAPGQETQYF.

This chain links TRBV7-8 with TRBJ2-7, with TRBD1 identical over 10 bases. Germline V gives CDR1 SGHVS, CDR2 FQNEAQ. V lost 1 base and J lost 5; bases outside the gene matches: 11. The CDR3 sequence is 17 residues long. Here the CDR3 reads CASSLEVVRDRGDEQYF. The CDR3 DNA reads TGTGCCAGCAGCTTAGAAGTTGTCCGGGACAGGGGTGACGAGCAGTACTTC.

The chain joins TRBV15 to TRBJ1-6; D gene unclear. This CDR3 is built from 17 residues. Germline values: CDR1 LNHNV, CDR2 YYDKDF (reference sequence). V gave up 0 bases and J gave up 0 bases, with 9 bases separating them. The CDR3 sequence: CATSRDVAGSYNSPLHF. The CDR3 nucleotides read TGTGCCACCAGCAGAGATGTGGCAGGCTCCTATAATTCACCCCTCCACTTT.

The V gene is TRBV29-1, the J gene TRBJ1-1; 9 positions match TRBD1. Germline loops: CDR1 SQVTM, CDR2 ANQGSEA. CDR3 length: 16 amino acids. The J segment lost 1 base and the V segment lost 3 bases, leaving 9 bases of the junction unmatched. The DNA for the CDR3 is TGCAGCGTTGATACGGGTGGACAGGGGAAGAACACTGAAGCTTTCTTT. Protein: CSVDTGGQGKNTEAFF.

This chain uses TRBV12-5 with TRBJ2-2; D may be TRBD1 (6 bases). CDR3 size: 15 residues. V was shortened by 6 bases and J by 4 bases, with 15 bases between the two germline ends. The germline CDR1 and CDR2 sequences are LGHNT and FRNRAP. The CDR3 sequence is CASGPSRDITGELFF. The CDR3 nucleotides are TGTGCTAGTGGGCCGTCCCGGGACATCACCGGGGAGCTGTTTTTT.

This clone has a single count. The chain employs TRBV7-2 and TRBJ2-1; D not resolved. There are 13 residues in the CDR3. Per the germline V gene, CDR1 is SGHTA and CDR2 is FQGNSA. V was trimmed by 2 bases and J by 6 bases, leaving 8 bases between them. The CDR3 DNA is TGTGCCAGCAGCTTAATTGGCCTCAATGAGCAGTTCTTC. It is translated as CASSLIGLNEQFF.

This chain joins TRBV18 and TRBJ2-5; D possibly corresponds to TRBD1 (5 bases). Per germline, CDR1 KGHSH and CDR2 LQKENI. This CDR3 is built from 15 residues. The ends were cut back, 3 bases at V and 5 bases at J, with 16 bases in the middle. The DNA for the CDR3 is TGTGCCAGCTCACCCAGAGTACAGGACCCCGAGACCCAGTACTTC. Amino acids: CASSPRVQDPETQYF.

The rearrangement links TRBV6-1 to TRBJ2-3; 9 nucleotides agree with TRBD2. V dropped 4 bases and J dropped 0; count of bases not matched to a gene: 5. The CDR3 is 16 residues long. The germline gives CDR1 MNHNS, CDR2 SASEGT. DNA for the CDR3: TGTGCCAGCAGTGCATCAGCGGGAGGTAGCACAGATACGCAGTATTTT. Protein product: CASSASAGGSTDTQYF.

This sequence joins TRBV9 and TRBJ1-2; D may be TRBD1 (5 bases). Per germline, CDR1 SGDLS and CDR2 YYNGEE. Between the trimmed V and J ends, which lost 3 bases and 4 bases, there was a span of 13 bases. The CDR3 contains 14 residues. This chain's CDR3 is CASSATGDSYGYTF. The CDR3 DNA is TGTGCCAGCAGCGCCACGGGGGATAGCTATGGCTACACCTTC.

The table lists this clone with a count of one. This chain's CDR3 is CASSRGQTGETQYF. Here the CDR3 DNA reads TGTGCCAGCAGCCGAGGACAGACGGGAGAGACCCAGTACTTC. The V and J genes are TRBV6-5 and TRBJ2-5; maybe TRBD1 (6 bases). Germline V lookup: CDR1 MNHEY, CDR2 SVGAGI. V was cut by 6 bases and J by 4 bases, with 15 bases left in between. CDR3 length: 14 amino acids.

This chain uses TRBV6-5 with TRBJ1-4; no firm D call. Trimming pared 4 bases from V and 0 bases from J, leaving 9 bases between. Germline V gene lookup returns CDR1 MNHEY and CDR2 SVGAGI. The CDR3 covers 15 residues. This CDR3 is CASSSGKSTNEKLFF. The CDR3 DNA reads TGTGCCAGCAGTTCCGGGAAGTCAACTAATGAAAAACTGTTTTTT.

This chain connects TRBV5-1 to TRBJ1-6, with D maybe TRBD1 (6 bases). This CDR3 spans 14 amino acids. Trimming removed 2 bases from V and 8 bases from J, with 11 bases in between. Germline-derived CDR1 and CDR2 are SGHRS and YFSETQ. The CDR3 nucleotides are TGCGCCAGCAGCTTAGGTCAGGGGCATTCACCCCTCCACTTT. It yields the protein CASSLGQGHSPLHF.

The V call is TRBV7-9, the J call TRBJ1-1, with D uncertain. This CDR3 has 15 residues. Germline V lookup: CDR1 SEHNR, CDR2 FQNEAQ (reference sequence). Trimming stripped 1 base from V and 7 bases from J, with 16 bases between. CDR3 region: CASSLGWSGGGEAFF. The CDR3 DNA is TGTGCCAGCAGCTTAGGTTGGTCGGGTGGTGGTGAAGCTTTCTTT.

The genes are TRBV5-8 and TRBJ1-5, with D hard to call. Trimming removed 0 bases at V and 3 bases at J, with 7 bases between. CDR1 is SGHTS and CDR2 is YDEGEE in the germline V gene. The CDR3 contains 14 residues. In nucleotides, the CDR3 is TGTGCCAGCAGCTTGGTGCAGGCCAATCAGCCCCAGCATTTT. Its protein product is CASSLVQANQPQHF.